Presented here are 8 T cell receptor beta chains from one specimen sequenced in a study of blood T cell repertoires in COVID-19. Method: immunoSEQ multiplex PCR; TCRdb's copy keeps in-frame clones and lacks some. The sample holds some 110,000 clones, 90% seen once. The specimen was peripheral blood. Receptors were obtained from a human donor with active COVID-19. The donor label of this sample is uncertain.

The rearrangement uses TRBV10-2 and TRBJ2-1; D remains ambiguous. CDR3 size: 15 residues. Trimming left V 3 bases short and J 0 bases short, with 9 bases between. Germline CDR1 is WSHSY and CDR2 is SAAADI. CDR3 coding DNA: TGCGCCAGCAGTGATGGCCCCAACTCCTACAATGAGCAGTTCTTC. Translation: CASSDGPNSYNEQFF.

The chain uses TRBV19 and TRBJ2-7; 7 bases align to TRBD2. The germline gives CDR1 LNHDA, CDR2 SQIVND (reference sequence). The trim removed 0 bases at V and 2 bases at J, leaving 7 bases unmatched. This CDR3 is built from 16 residues. CDR3 bases: TGTGCCAGTAGTATAGACGAGAGCGGGGCCCCCTACGAGCAGTACTTC. It codes for CASSIDESGAPYEQYF.

On this clone itself: Other DNA sequences of this sample code for an identical CDR3. This chain connects TRBV6-5 to TRBJ1-1; TRBD1 might be the D (5 bases). V lost 4 bases and J lost 3, with 9 bases in between. CDR1 and CDR2 (germline): MNHEY, SVGAGI. This CDR3 is built from 13 residues. The CDR3 sequence: CASSSRVDTEAFF. The CDR3 coding sequence is TGTGCCAGCAGTTCCAGGGTTGACACTGAAGCTTTCTTT.

This chain uses TRBV12-3 or TRBV12-4 with TRBJ2-1, with a weak D call TRBD2 (5 bases). The CDR3 length is 13 residues. V was pared by 5 bases and J by 8 bases, with 13 bases between. CDR3 DNA: TGTGCCAGCAGTCTCGGCACTAGTGATGAGCAGTTCTTC. Translated, it gives CASSLGTSDEQFF.

CDR3 amino acids: CASSIGQGTSYGYTF. The CDR3, as DNA: TGTGCCAGTAGTATAGGACAGGGGACCTCCTATGGCTACACCTTC. The genes are TRBV19 and TRBJ1-2; 8 positions match TRBD1. Per germline, CDR1 LNHDA and CDR2 SQIVND (reference sequence). The CDR3 has 15 amino acids. J was trimmed by 4 bases and V by 1 base; bases with no gene match: 5. The full variable domain, completed using reference TRBV19 and TRBJ1-2, is DGGITQSPKYLFRKEGQNVTLSCEQNLNHDAMYWYRQDPGQGLRLIYYSQIVNDFQKGDIAEGYSVSREKKESFPLTVTSAQKNPTAFYLCASSIGQGTSYGYTFGSGTRLTVV.

The chain uses TRBV12-5 and TRBJ1-2, with a weak D call TRBD1 (6 bases). CDR3 size: 17 residues. Trimming removed 0 bases from V and 4 bases from J, with 18 bases in between. The germline V gene has CDR1 LGHNT and CDR2 FRNRAP. CDR3 bases: TGTGCTAGTGGTTTGGTACAGGGCGGGCTCGCCCCCTATGGCTACACCTTC. Translation: CASGLVQGGLAPYGYTF.

The CDR3 DNA reads as TGTGCCATCAGTGAGGAGGGAGGGATCTACGAGCAGTACTTC. It yields the protein CAISEEGGIYEQYF. The chain combines TRBV10-3 with TRBJ2-7; 7 bases are a match to TRBD2. The CDR3 is 14 amino acids. Germline values: CDR1 ENHRY, CDR2 SYGVKD. After removal of 2 bases from V and 3 bases from J, the junction contained 4 bases not matched to a gene.

This sequence joins TRBV5-1 and TRBJ2-3; D gene unclear. The CDR3 consists of 15 residues. The ends were cut back, 7 bases at V and 2 bases at J, with 17 bases in the middle. From germline, CDR1 is SGHRS and CDR2 YFSETQ. This CDR3 reads CASSVTSADTDTQYF. The CDR3 DNA follows: TGCGCCAGCTCCGTTACCAGCGCTGACACAGATACGCAGTATTTT.